The present entry profiles one T cell receptor beta chain with its context. The antigen remains undetermined. This sample is part of a study of shared clonotypes between healthy human individuals. Study-level results: The generation probabilities recorded for non-shared clonotypes fell below those of clonotypes shared by all four donors. On the whole, naive subsets had larger estimated richness than memory subsets had.

The donor cohort consisted entirely of Caucasian adults residing in Nashville, Tennessee. Germline values: CDR1 SGHTS, CDR2 YDEGEE. With V trimmed by 2 bases and J by 0 bases, 10 bases remained unmatched. The CDR3 spans 17 residues. Deep level was the assay's run setting. Produced via immunoSEQ multiplex PCR; TCRdb's table is partial and in-frame only. The sample yields roughly 640,000 clones, roughly 97% seen once. The chain uses TRBV5-8 and TRBJ1-1; 7 bases agree with TRBD1. The sample consisted of naive CD4+ T cells sorted from blood. The subset was: CD45RA+ positively selected. The sequence was obtained from a woman under 40 in good health. The DNA for the CDR3 is TGTGCCAGCAGCTTAGGGACAGATTCTTTAATGAACACTGAAGCTTTCTTT. As protein: CASSLGTDSLMNTEAFF. Using reference TRBV5-8 and TRBJ1-1 for the parts outside the CDR3, the full variable domain is EAGVTQSPTHLIKTRGQQATLRCSPISGHTSVYWYQQALGLGLQFLLWYDEGEERNRGNFPPRFSGRQFPNYSSELNVNALELEDSALYLCASSLGTDSLMNTEAFFGQGTRLTVV.